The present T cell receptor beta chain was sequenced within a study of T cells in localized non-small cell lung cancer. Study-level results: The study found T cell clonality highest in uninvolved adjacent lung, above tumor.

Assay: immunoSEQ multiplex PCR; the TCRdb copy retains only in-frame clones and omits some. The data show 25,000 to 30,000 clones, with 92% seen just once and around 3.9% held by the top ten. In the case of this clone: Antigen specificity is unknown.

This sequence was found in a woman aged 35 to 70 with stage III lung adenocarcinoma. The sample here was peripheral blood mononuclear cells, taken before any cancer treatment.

The CDR3 nucleotides are TGTGCCAGCAGTCTCCGGGACGGAGGGACCCGCTATGGCTACACCTTC. It codes for CASSLRDGGTRYGYTF. The chain combines TRBV28 with TRBJ1-2; possible D gene TRBD1, 5 bases. This CDR3 is 16 amino acids long. V was cut by 5 bases and J by 4 bases, with 20 bases left in between. The V gene's germline CDR1 is MDHEN and CDR2 SYDVKM.